This TCR beta chain was sequenced during a study of CD4+ T cells in melanoma. Study-wide results and limits: In melanoma, neoantigen-specific CD4+ T cells reportedly differed in differentiation state. A reported correlation linked neoantigen-specific CD4+ T cells to CD8+, macrophage and B cell function.

On this clone itself: Its specificity is unknown.

Germline CDR1 reads SGHAT; CDR2 reads FQNNGV. This CDR3 has 13 amino acids. V lost 3 bases to trimming and J lost 3 bases, with 8 bases between them. The assay was immunoSEQ multiplex PCR, and TCRdb's table has in-frame clones only and misses some. Altogether about 140,000 clones are present, around nine tenths being singletons, with the ten largest covering about 1.6%. The rearrangement uses TRBV11-2 and TRBJ2-5; a possible D gene is TRBD2 (5 bases). This receptor was obtained from a human donor with melanoma. The chain's CDR3 is CASSFWGEETQYF. The CDR3 DNA reads as TGTGCCAGCAGCTTTTGGGGAGAAGAGACCCAGTACTTC.